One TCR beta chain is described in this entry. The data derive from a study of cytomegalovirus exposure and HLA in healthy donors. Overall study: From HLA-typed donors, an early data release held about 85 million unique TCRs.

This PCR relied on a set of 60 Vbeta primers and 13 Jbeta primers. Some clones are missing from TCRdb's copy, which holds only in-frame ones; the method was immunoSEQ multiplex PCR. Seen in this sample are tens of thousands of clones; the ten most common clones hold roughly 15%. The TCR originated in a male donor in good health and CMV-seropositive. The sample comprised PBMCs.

The CDR3 nucleotides are TGTGCCAGTAGTGAACAGGGGGGGTATGGCTACACCTTC. It yields the protein CASSEQGGYGYTF. This chain joins TRBV19 and TRBJ1-2, with 8 bases identical to TRBD1. CDR3 length: 13 residues. Per the germline V gene, CDR1 is LNHDA and CDR2 is SQIVND (reference sequence). V lost 5 bases and J lost 5; bases outside the gene matches: 4. The variable domain in full, with the rest retrieved from reference TRBV19 and TRBJ1-2, is DGGITQSPKYLFRKEGQNVTLSCEQNLNHDAMYWYRQDPGQGLRLIYYSQIVNDFQKGDIAEGYSVSREKKESFPLTVTSAQKNPTAFYLCASSEQGGYGYTFGSGTRLTVV.